This TCR beta chain was observed in a study of cytomegalovirus exposure and HLA in healthy donors. Notes on the study in general: Later analysis showed TCR association rates varying by HLA locus, highest for DRB1 and lowest for HLA-C.

V was pared by 5 bases and J by 4 bases, with 4 bases of the junction left unmatched. Germline V gene data show CDR1 as SGHTA and CDR2 as FQGTGA. This CDR3 has 15 residues. The PCR employed 60 Vbeta primers together with 13 Jbeta primers. Sequenced by immunoSEQ multiplex PCR; TCRdb stores in-frame clones only, minus some. The sample records 170,000 or so clones, around three quarters being singletons. On this clone: Its specificity is unknown.

Material for sequencing was PBMCs. V gene TRBV7-3 combines with J gene TRBJ2-2; 10 positions match TRBD1. This receptor was identified in a woman between 50 and 59 years old in good health and CMV-seropositive. As DNA, the CDR3 is TGTGCCAGCAGCGGGACAGGGGACCGCACCGGGGAGCTGTTTTTT. This encodes CASSGTGDRTGELFF. Full variable domain (missing parts from reference TRBV7-3 and TRBJ2-2): GAGVSQTPSNKVTEKGKYVELRCDPISGHTALYWYRQSLGQGPEFLIYFQGTGAADDSGLPNDRFFAVRPEGSVSTLKIQRTERGDSAVYLCASSGTGDRTGELFFGEGSRLTVL.